This TCR beta chain was identified during a study of blood T cells in healthy people across ages. Regarding this clonotype: Its antigen is not identified.

Whole-study results and caveats: When set beside aged donors, long-lived donors presented more naive CD4+ cells and higher diversity. PBMCs went unsorted, and a conclusive naive versus antigen-experienced comparison was therefore prevented. As naive T cell percentage varied, TCR beta diversity correlated strongly with it.

A sample-barcoded 5' primer and a J-beta primer mix were used in a second PCR of about 7 to 12 cycles. In TCRdb, the 5' RACE reads were re-called with MiXCR into one record per CDR3 protein. Here the sample spans hundreds of thousands of distinct CDR3 sequences, roughly 64% being singletons. The TCR originated in a man between 25 and 39 years old in good health. The sample consisted of blood.

CDR3 coding DNA: TGTGCCAGCAGCCGGGCGACTAGCGGGAGTTACGATGAGCAGTTCTTC. Encoded protein: CASSRATSGSYDEQFF. The chain carries TRBV3-1 and TRBJ2-1; 12 bases line up with TRBD2. Germline values: CDR1 LGHDT, CDR2 YNNKEL (reference sequence). CDR3 size: 16 residues. The V segment lost 4 bases and the J segment 8 bases; nucleotides outside the gene matches: 9.